The sequence of this TCR beta chain was determined in a study of T cell responses to AZD1222 COVID-19 vaccine. Study-wide results and caveats: The number of AZD1222 recipients seropositive at baseline was only six. Clonal diversity was possibly underestimated; the donors were predominantly white British and more often female.

Concerning this clone: Its antigen remains unidentified.

Generated by immunoSEQ multiplex PCR, the TCRdb table keeps only in-frame clones and is missing some. This table has 120,000 or so clones, over 85% appearing once. V lost 5 bases and J 10 bases, leaving 16 bases between the germline ends. Germline CDR1 reads SGHRS; CDR2 reads YFSETQ. The CDR3 totals 13 residues. The specimen comprised peripheral blood, sampled on day 0 of AZD1222 vaccination. This TCR came from an adult in good health. The chain uses TRBV5-1 and TRBJ2-1, with no clear D. CDR3 sequence (DNA): TGCGCCAGCAGTTCGTTCCCCAGCAGCGAGCAGTTCTTC. Translation: CASSSFPSSEQFF.